This T cell receptor beta chain appears in the sequencing data of a study of cytomegalovirus exposure and HLA in healthy donors. PCR was performed using 60 Vbeta and 13 Jbeta primers. Assay: immunoSEQ multiplex PCR; the TCRdb copy retains only in-frame clones and omits some. The table includes some 120,000 clones, roughly 15% detected once. Sequencing was carried out using PBMCs. This TCR was recovered from a female donor in good health and CMV-seropositive.

CDR3 DNA sequence: TGTGCCAGCAGCCCGGGAGCCGGGCTAAACATTCAGTACTTC. Translation: CASSPGAGLNIQYF. The chain has TRBV7-8 and TRBJ2-4, with D maybe TRBD2 (6 bases). The germline V gene encodes CDR1 SGHVS and CDR2 FQNEAQ. The CDR3 consists of 14 residues. V was clipped by 5 bases and J by 6 bases, with 14 bases between them.